The 29 T cell receptor beta chains listed next were all sequenced from one sample in a study of blood T cell repertoires in COVID-19. The data were produced by immunoSEQ multiplex PCR, yet TCRdb's version contains in-frame clones alone and is incomplete. The sample contains 220,000 or so clones, around 90% of which appear only once. Sequencing was performed on PBMCs or T cells enriched from blood (not recorded which). The source of these receptors is a man aged 25 to 45 who had been exposed to COVID-19.

The genes are TRBV4-3 and TRBJ2-2, with TRBD1 matching over 9 bases. V dropped 1 base and J dropped 3; count of bases not matched to a gene: 9. This CDR3 has 18 residues. In germline, CDR1 is LGHNA, CDR2 YSLEER. The CDR3 spells CASSQGIPGQGYTGELFF. For the CDR3, the DNA is TGCGCCAGCAGCCAAGGCATTCCGGGACAGGGATACACCGGGGAGCTGTTTTTT.

The V and J genes are TRBV13 and TRBJ1-3, with D possibly matching TRBD1 (5 bases). Looked up from germline, CDR1 is PRHDT and CDR2 is FYEKMQ (reference sequence). The V and J ends lost 5 bases and 4 bases respectively, with 9 bases between them. CDR3 length: 13 residues. CDR3 coding DNA: TGTGCCAGCAGCCAATCAGGGGGAAACACCATATATTTT. Translated, it gives CASSQSGGNTIYF. The variable domain in full, completed from reference TRBV13 and TRBJ1-3, reads AAGVIQSPRHLIKEKRETATLKCYPIPRHDTVYWYQQGPGQDPQFLISFYEKMQSDKGSIPDRFSAQQFSDYHSELNMSSLELGDSALYFCASSQSGGNTIYFGEGSWLTVV.

The chain links TRBV2 to TRBJ2-5, with D unclear. Trimming took 3 bases from V and 5 from J, leaving 19 bases between them. This CDR3 contains 16 residues. Germline V gene data show CDR1 as SNHLY and CDR2 as FYNNEI. The CDR3 DNA follows: TGTGCCAGCAGTGACTCTCAGAAGTGGGCTCGGGAGACCCAGTACTTC. This sequence encodes CASSDSQKWARETQYF.

The chain recombines TRBV15 with TRBJ2-7, with D maybe TRBD1 (5 bases). The ends were cut back, 1 base at V and 0 bases at J, with 10 bases in the middle. The germline V gene has CDR1 LNHNV and CDR2 YYDKDF (reference sequence). The CDR3 is made up of 15 amino acids. CDR3 amino acids: CATSRVGARSYEQYF. Written as DNA, the CDR3 is TGTGCCACCAGCAGAGTTGGGGCTCGCTCCTACGAGCAGTACTTC.

The DNA of the CDR3 is TGTGCCAGCAGCCCTAGACTAGCGCTTCAAGAGACCCAGTACTTC. It codes for CASSPRLALQETQYF. This chain joins TRBV3-1 (or the pseudogene TRBV3-2) and TRBJ2-5; 8 bases fit TRBD2. CDR1 is LGHDT, CDR2 YNNKEL, per germline (reference sequence). The CDR3 totals 15 residues. Unmatched junction bases numbered 6, after V lost 4 bases and J lost 2 bases.

J is TRBJ1-2 and V is TRBV3-1 (or the pseudogene TRBV3-2), with TRBD1 matching 12 bases. Germline V gene lookup returns CDR1 LGHDT and CDR2 YNNKEL (reference sequence). This CDR3 region has 16 residues. Trimming took 8 bases from V and 7 from J; bases not matched to a gene: 14. CDR3: CASGRGQGALVGGYTF. The CDR3 DNA follows: TGTGCCAGCGGCCGGGGACAGGGGGCTTTGGTGGGTGGCTACACCTTC.

This sequence joins TRBV9 and TRBJ2-3, with 8 bases aligning to TRBD2. With V trimmed by 4 bases and J by 0 bases, 7 bases remained unmatched. The CDR3 has 16 amino acids. CDR1 is SGDLS and CDR2 is YYNGEE in the germline V gene. CDR3 nucleotide sequence: TGTGCCAGCAGCCTTTTAGCGGGGATCAGCACAGATACGCAGTATTTT. Its protein is CASSLLAGISTDTQYF.

This chain uses TRBV19 with TRBJ1-2; 10 positions match TRBD1. The V gene end was trimmed by 2 bases and the J gene end by 8 bases; junction bases not matched to a gene: 2. CDR1 LNHDA and CDR2 SQIVND come from the germline V gene (reference sequence). The CDR3 totals 13 residues. The CDR3 sequence: CASSISGQGGYTF. Here the CDR3 DNA reads TGTGCCAGTAGTATATCGGGACAGGGGGGCTACACCTTC.

Points on this clone: A much larger clone is a single base away; this may be a read error. Other DNA sequences in the sample encode the same CDR3. This chain connects TRBV6-4 to TRBJ2-3; 9 positions match TRBD2. CDR1 MRHNA and CDR2 SNTAGT come from the germline V gene. This CDR3 region has 14 residues. V shed 4 bases, J shed 2 bases, and the junction held 1 base outside the gene matches. The CDR3 sequence: CASSGGGATDTQYF. The CDR3 region has the DNA TGTGCCAGCAGTGGCGGGGGGGCCACAGATACGCAGTATTTT.

This rearrangement joins TRBV14 to TRBJ1-6; D is uncertain. V was clipped by 3 bases and J by 3 bases, with 6 bases between them. Per germline, CDR1 SGHDN and CDR2 FVKESK. The CDR3 is 14 residues long. The CDR3: CASSHLLYNSPLHF. DNA for the CDR3: TGTGCCAGCAGCCATCTCCTCTATAATTCACCCCTCCACTTT.

In regard to this clone: One end of the junction varies from germline; a read error may be responsible. CDR3 in DNA: TGTGCCACCAGTAGAGGAGGGACAGTCCTCTCTCGGGGTGGCTACACCTTC. It specifies CATSRGGTVLSRGGYTF. The rearrangement joins TRBV15 to TRBJ1-2; TRBD1 aligns across 7 bases. The CDR3 has 17 amino acids. Germline CDR1 is LNHNV and CDR2 is YYDKDF (reference sequence). The entire variable domain, with the rest obtained from reference TRBV15 and TRBJ1-2, is as follows: DAMVIQNPRYQVTQFGKPVTLSCSQTLNHNVMYWYQQKSSQAPKLLFHYYDKDFNNEADTPDNFQSRRPNTSFCFLDIRSPGLGDTAMYLCATSRGGTVLSRGGYTFGSGTRLTVV.

V and J are TRBV19 and TRBJ1-4; a weak D match, TRBD1 (6 bases). CDR1 and CDR2 (germline): LNHDA, SQIVND (reference sequence). This CDR3 has 15 amino acids. The germline V and J ends were trimmed by 10 bases and 2 bases, with 17 bases remaining between them. DNA of the CDR3: TGTGCCATTCTCAACAGGGTGCGCACTAATGAAAAACTGTTTTTT. It encodes CAILNRVRTNEKLFF.

The chain joins TRBV2 to TRBJ2-3; TRBD2 matches 14 bases. With 6 bases clipped from V and 5 bases from J, the junction kept 7 bases outside the gene matches. Germline V gives CDR1 SNHLY, CDR2 FYNNEI. The CDR3 extends over 16 amino acids. DNA of the CDR3: TGTGCCAGCAGCCGGACTAGCGGGGGGCCAAAAGATACGCAGTATTTT. Protein: CASSRTSGGPKDTQYF.

The rearrangement joins TRBV4-1 to TRBJ2-7; tentatively, D is TRBD2 (5 bases). V shed 2 bases and J shed 0 bases, with 5 bases lying between them. CDR1 and CDR2 (germline): MGHRA, YSYEKL. The CDR3 runs 13 residues. CDR3 loop: CASSQSGSYEQYF. CDR3 coding DNA: TGCGCCAGCAGCCAAAGCGGCTCCTACGAGCAGTACTTC.

V and J are TRBV25-1 and TRBJ1-1; a possible D gene is TRBD1 (6 bases). The CDR3 runs 13 residues. Germline V gene data show CDR1 as MGHDK and CDR2 as SYGVNS. V gave up 5 bases and J gave up 8 bases, with 15 bases separating them. DNA for the CDR3: TGTGCCAGCAGTCCCGGACAGTCGGCCGAAGCTTTCTTT. Its protein product is CASSPGQSAEAFF. The whole variable domain, filled in from reference TRBV25-1 and TRBJ1-1, reads EADIYQTPRYLVIGTGKKITLECSQTMGHDKMYWYQQDPGMELHLIHYSYGVNSTEKGDLSSESTVSRIRTEHFPLTLESARPSHTSQYLCASSPGQSAEAFFGQGTRLTVV.

The chain carries TRBV20-1 and TRBJ2-1, with TRBD2 identical over 10 bases. Germline CDR1 DFQATT, CDR2 SNEGSKA (reference sequence). Trimming at V came to 3 bases and at J to 9 bases, leaving 11 bases not matched to a gene. The length of the CDR3 is 15 residues. The CDR3 spells CSASIALAGVSEQFF. The CDR3 DNA reads as TGCAGTGCTAGTATCGCGCTAGCGGGGGTCTCTGAGCAGTTCTTC.

This clone was seen a single time. V gene TRBV18 combines with J gene TRBJ2-5; no reliable D call. CDR1 KGHSH and CDR2 LQKENI come from the germline V gene. The CDR3 runs 11 residues. Deletions cut 2 bases from V and 5 bases from J, with 3 bases between. The CDR3 sequence: CASSPAETQYF. In DNA form, the CDR3 reads TGTGCCAGCTCACCAGCGGAGACCCAGTACTTC.

The chain combines TRBV7-9 with TRBJ1-1; possible D gene TRBD1, 5 bases. Trimming left V 8 bases short and J 7 bases short, with 23 bases between. The CDR3 consists of 15 residues. The germline V gene encodes CDR1 SEHNR and CDR2 FQNEAQ (reference sequence). This CDR3 reads CASCEGGAEGSEAFF. CDR3 bases: TGTGCCAGCTGTGAAGGCGGCGCGGAGGGGAGTGAAGCTTTCTTT.

V is TRBV30 and J is TRBJ2-7, with 8 bases lining up with TRBD1. V shed 2 bases, J shed 2 bases, and the junction held 5 bases outside the gene matches. The CDR3 contains 14 residues. CDR1 and CDR2 from the germline V gene are GTSNPN and SVGIG (reference sequence). The CDR3 DNA reads as TGTGCCTGGAGTACCGGGACAGGCACCTACGAGCAGTACTTC. Translated: CAWSTGTGTYEQYF.

This clone was observed a handful of times. The rearrangement joins TRBV29-1 to TRBJ1-2; 7 nucleotides align to TRBD1. Germline lookup yields CDR1 SQVTM and CDR2 ANQGSEA. V shed 6 bases and J 8 bases; nucleotides not matched to a gene: 9. There are 12 residues in the CDR3. CDR3 in DNA: TGCAGCGTGGCGACAGGGCAGCTCGGCTACACCTTC. Its translation: CSVATGQLGYTF.

This chain connects TRBV5-1 to TRBJ2-1, with D possibly being TRBD1 (6 bases). The V gene lost 0 bases and the J gene lost 6 bases, with 13 bases spanning the gap. Germline CDR1 reads SGHRS; CDR2 reads YFSETQ. The CDR3 covers 15 residues. The CDR3 region is CASSLEGGRINEQFF. The CDR3 DNA follows: TGCGCCAGCAGCTTGGAAGGGGGACGGATCAATGAGCAGTTCTTC.

V and J are TRBV7-3 and TRBJ1-1, with 10 bases lining up with TRBD1. In germline, CDR1 is SGHTA, CDR2 FQGTGA. Losses at the gene ends were 1 base for V and 6 bases for J; bases not matched to a gene: 2. The CDR3 has 14 amino acids. The CDR3 region has the DNA TGTGCCAGCAGCTTAATGGGACAGGGGTCTGAAGCTTTCTTT. Translating it yields CASSLMGQGSEAFF.

V gene TRBV7-9 combines with J gene TRBJ2-3; TRBD1 might be the D (6 bases). Germline V lookup: CDR1 SEHNR, CDR2 FQNEAQ (reference sequence). The CDR3 runs to 17 residues. V was shortened by 3 bases and J by 2 bases, with 18 bases between the two germline ends. As DNA, the CDR3 is TGTGCCAGCAGCTTCTCCTTTGGGACAAGTGACACAGATACGCAGTATTTT. Protein: CASSFSFGTSDTDTQYF.

The chain has TRBV15 and TRBJ1-1; 8 bases agree with TRBD1. Germline V CDR1 and CDR2: LNHNV, YYDKDF (reference sequence). V gave up 3 bases and J gave up 4 bases; unmatched junction bases: 4. This CDR3 region has 14 residues. Here the CDR3 reads CATSSPDRVTEAFF. CDR3 DNA: TGTGCCACCAGCAGCCCGGACAGGGTCACTGAAGCTTTCTTT.

The chain combines TRBV6-4 with TRBJ2-7, with D possibly matching TRBD1 (6 bases). This CDR3 has 13 amino acids. V was shortened by 6 bases and J by 3 bases, with 12 bases between the two germline ends. Per germline, CDR1 MRHNA and CDR2 SNTAGT. DNA for the CDR3: TGTGCCAGCAGCACCAGGACAGTCTACGAGCAGTACTTC. The encoded protein is CASSTRTVYEQYF.

This rearrangement joins TRBV30 to TRBJ2-1; 8 bases map to TRBD2. Germline CDR1 is GTSNPN and CDR2 is SVGIG (reference sequence). Losses at the gene ends were 0 bases for V and 7 bases for J; bases not matched to a gene: 5. CDR3 size: 14 residues. The CDR3 DNA sequence: TGTGCCTGGAGTGTATGGGCTAGCGGGAATGAGCAGTTCTTC. Translation: CAWSVWASGNEQFF.

The V and J genes are TRBV2 and TRBJ1-4, with 10 bases aligning to TRBD1. J gave up 8 bases and V 6 bases, and 6 bases lay outside the gene matches. The CDR3 extends over 14 amino acids. Germline V gene data show CDR1 as SNHLY and CDR2 as FYNNEI. Here the CDR3 DNA reads TGTGCCAGCAGCCCCGACAGGGGGCGAGAAAAACTGTTTTTT. It specifies CASSPDRGREKLFF.

This clone showed up just once. This chain links TRBV25-1 with TRBJ1-2; 7 bases agree with TRBD1. V trimming: 2 bases; J trimming: 4 bases; junction bases outside the gene matches: 4. Germline V lookup: CDR1 MGHDK, CDR2 SYGVNS. The CDR3 covers 14 residues. The chain's CDR3 is CASSETDRAYGYTF. DNA for the CDR3: TGTGCCAGCAGTGAAACTGACAGGGCCTATGGCTACACCTTC.

J is TRBJ2-3 and V is TRBV5-1; 9 nucleotides agree with TRBD2. The germline CDR1 and CDR2 sequences are SGHRS and YFSETQ. Trimming took 4 bases from V and 2 from J; bases not matched to a gene: 8. CDR3 length: 16 residues. Here the CDR3 DNA reads TGCGCCAGCAGCAGAAGACTAGCGGAATCCACAGATACGCAGTATTTT. Amino acids: CASSRRLAESTDTQYF.